These 20 T cell receptor beta chains came from one sample sequenced in a study of spatial heterogeneity in lung cancer. TCRdb re-analysed the 5' RACE reads in MiXCR, keeping a single row per CDR3 protein. Of roughly 75,000 distinct CDR3 sequences listed, about an eighth were seen once; the top ten hold 5.5% to 7.5%. Time point here: sample taken at primary tumor resection. Sequencing of whole RNA from tumor, nontumor lung or frozen PBMC involved no sorting. The sequences come from PBMCs, collected at surgery. Receptor source: a male donor with early-stage non-small cell lung cancer.

Only a few counts were recorded for this clonotype. The chain is built from TRBV7-9 and TRBJ2-7; weak D call: TRBD2 (6 bases). In germline, CDR1 is SEHNR, CDR2 FQNEAQ (reference sequence). CDR3 length: 13 residues. Deletions cut 8 bases from V and 5 bases from J, with 16 bases between. The CDR3 DNA follows: TGTGCCAGCGGGCGGGGCCTTCGGAACGAGCAGTACTTC. Translating gives CASGRGLRNEQYF.

The chain employs TRBV7-9 and TRBJ2-5; D may be TRBD2 (5 bases). This CDR3 region has 15 residues. The germline V and J ends were trimmed by 5 bases and 5 bases, with 18 bases remaining between them. Germline-derived CDR1 and CDR2 are SEHNR and FQNEAQ (reference sequence). Here the CDR3 reads CASSPPAVGEETQYF. CDR3 DNA: TGTGCCAGCAGCCCTCCAGCGGTCGGAGAGGAGACCCAGTACTTC. Drawing the rest from reference TRBV7-9 and TRBJ2-5, the complete variable domain is DTGVSQNPRHKITKRGQNVTFRCDPISEHNRLYWYRQTLGQGPEFLTYFQNEAQLEKSRLLSDRFSAERPKGSFSTLEIQRTEQGDSAMYLCASSPPAVGEETQYFGPGTRLLVL.

This clonotype occurred a few times. J is TRBJ2-3 and V is TRBV10-3; no definite D call. Trimming left V 2 bases short and J 0 bases short, with 6 bases between. In germline, CDR1 is ENHRY, CDR2 SYGVKD. This CDR3 is built from 14 residues. CDR3 DNA sequence: TGTGCCATCAGTGAGATGCACAGCACAGATACGCAGTATTTT. Translated: CAISEMHSTDTQYF.

This clonotype was counted a few times. V is TRBV19 and J is TRBJ2-7; tentative D call: TRBD2 (5 bases). The CDR3 consists of 14 residues. V lost 5 bases, J lost 7 bases, and 18 bases lay in between. In germline, CDR1 is LNHDA, CDR2 SQIVND (reference sequence). The CDR3 is CASSPPYAGGEQYF. The CDR3 DNA is TGTGCCAGTAGTCCTCCCTACGCCGGCGGGGAGCAGTACTTC.

This chain links TRBV7-9 with TRBJ1-5; D is unclear. The CDR3 is 13 residues long. The V and J ends lost 3 bases and 4 bases respectively, with 7 bases between them. Germline CDR1 and CDR2: SEHNR and FQNEAQ (reference sequence). This CDR3 is CASSFGENQPQHF. The CDR3 nucleotides read TGTGCCAGCAGCTTCGGGGAGAATCAGCCCCAGCATTTT. The whole variable domain, filled in from reference TRBV7-9 and TRBJ1-5, reads DTGVSQNPRHKITKRGQNVTFRCDPISEHNRLYWYRQTLGQGPEFLTYFQNEAQLEKSRLLSDRFSAERPKGSFSTLEIQRTEQGDSAMYLCASSFGENQPQHFGDGTRLSIL.

This clonotype appeared a few times. V is TRBV5-1 and J is TRBJ2-1, with a possible D match to TRBD1 (5 bases). Germline V gene sequence: CDR1 SGHRS, CDR2 YFSETQ. The ends were cut back, 3 bases at V and 0 bases at J, with 10 bases in the middle. There are 15 residues in the CDR3. For the CDR3, the DNA is TGCGCCAGCAGCTATGGACAAAGCTCCTACAATGAGCAGTTCTTC. This sequence encodes CASSYGQSSYNEQFF.

The genes are TRBV27 and TRBJ1-6; D perhaps matches TRBD1 (6 bases). Trimming removed 7 bases at V and 6 bases at J, with 19 bases between. Germline V gives CDR1 MNHEY, CDR2 SMNVEV (reference sequence). The CDR3 spans 16 residues. The CDR3 region has the DNA TGTGCCAGCACCCCCCAAGGGGGGTTGGGTAATTCACCCCTCCACTTT. Translated: CASTPQGGLGNSPLHF.

The CDR3 DNA reads as TGTGCCACCAGTGACCCTAGGACAGGGAACACTGAAGCTTTCTTT. As protein: CATSDPRTGNTEAFF. This sequence joins TRBV24-1 and TRBJ1-1, with TRBD1 matching 7 bases. The germline CDR1 and CDR2 sequences are KGHDR and SFDVKD. The trim removed 4 bases at V and 1 base at J, leaving 5 bases unmatched. The CDR3 length is 15 residues.

V and J are TRBV7-9 and TRBJ1-1; D unclear. Germline values: CDR1 SEHNR, CDR2 FQNEAQ (reference sequence). CDR3 length: 13 residues. V lost 3 bases, J lost 5 bases, and 10 bases lay in between. CDR3 loop: CASSLITVTEAFF. CDR3 bases: TGTGCCAGCAGCTTGATAACAGTGACTGAAGCTTTCTTT.

Only a few counts were recorded for this clonotype. The V gene is TRBV4-2, the J gene TRBJ1-1, with D unclear. Germline V gene sequence: CDR1 LGHNA, CDR2 YNFKEQ. This CDR3 is built from 13 residues. V was pared by 0 bases and J by 4 bases, with 6 bases between. This CDR3 reads CASSQEASTEAFF. The CDR3 DNA reads TGTGCCAGCAGCCAAGAGGCGAGCACTGAAGCTTTCTTT.

This clonotype has at least ten counts. The V and J genes are TRBV5-1 and TRBJ2-2, with 10 bases identical to TRBD2. This CDR3 is built from 17 residues. The J segment lost 0 bases and the V segment lost 4 bases, leaving 6 bases of the junction unmatched. The V gene's germline CDR1 is SGHRS and CDR2 YFSETQ. Here the CDR3 reads CASSPAGGPPNTGELFF. The DNA of the CDR3 is TGCGCCAGCAGCCCAGCGGGAGGGCCTCCGAACACCGGGGAGCTGTTTTTT.

The chain couples TRBV5-4 to TRBJ2-5; maybe TRBD1 (6 bases). V was clipped by 4 bases and J by 5 bases, with 21 bases between them. Germline loops: CDR1 SGHNT, CDR2 YYREEE (reference sequence). The CDR3 is 16 amino acids. DNA of the CDR3: TGTGCCAGCAGCAAAAACTCTCCAACAGGGCCGGAGACCCAGTACTTC. It codes for CASSKNSPTGPETQYF.

The chain has TRBV29-1 and TRBJ2-2; 8 bases fit TRBD2. With V trimmed by 5 bases and J by 8 bases, 16 bases remained unmatched. Germline values: CDR1 SQVTM, CDR2 ANQGSEA. CDR3 size: 16 residues. CDR3 DNA sequence: TGCAGCGTTCCTCTTTGGGCAGCGGGAGAAACGGGGGAGCTGTTTTTT. It encodes CSVPLWAAGETGELFF.

This clonotype came up many times. This chain links TRBV12-3 or TRBV12-4 with TRBJ1-2; TRBD1 aligns across 8 bases. J gave up 8 bases and V 5 bases, and 7 bases lay outside the gene matches. CDR3 length: 13 residues. The CDR3 sequence: CASSATGGYGYTF. The DNA for the CDR3 is TGTGCCAGCAGTGCCACAGGGGGATACGGCTACACCTTC.

This clonotype came up many times. The chain uses TRBV29-1 and TRBJ2-1, with TRBD2 matching over 8 bases. Trimming took 7 bases from V and 5 from J; bases not matched to a gene: 10. The CDR3 has 14 residues. CDR1 and CDR2 (germline): SQVTM, ANQGSEA. The CDR3 DNA sequence: TGCAGCGGAGGGGCGGGAGGAGCCGACAATGAGCAGTTCTTC. This gives the protein CSGGAGGADNEQFF.

The V gene is TRBV6-6, the J gene TRBJ2-7; unclear D gene. The CDR3 is 13 amino acids. Per germline, CDR1 MNHNY and CDR2 SVGAGI (reference sequence). Trimming removed 0 bases at V and 0 bases at J, with 3 bases between. CDR3 nucleotide sequence: TGTGCCAGCAGTTACTCGAACTCCTACGAGCAGTACTTC. Amino acid sequence: CASSYSNSYEQYF.

This clonotype turned up a few times. The chain employs TRBV10-3 and TRBJ1-2; D ambiguous. Germline V CDR1 and CDR2: ENHRY, SYGVKD. This CDR3 contains 14 residues. The V gene lost 2 bases and the J gene lost 3 bases, with 10 bases spanning the gap. Here the CDR3 reads CAISEGSPDYGYTF. DNA of the CDR3: TGTGCCATCAGTGAGGGTAGCCCGGACTATGGCTACACCTTC.

This clonotype has ten or more counts. This sequence joins TRBV2 and TRBJ2-1, with D possibly TRBD2 on 5 matching bases. This CDR3 has 14 amino acids. The germline V gene has CDR1 SNHLY and CDR2 FYNNEI. Trimming removed 8 bases from V and 0 bases from J, with 11 bases in between. This CDR3 is CASGREGSYNEQFF. CDR3 coding DNA: TGTGCCAGCGGTAGAGAGGGCTCCTACAATGAGCAGTTCTTC.

This clonotype has at least ten counts. This sequence joins TRBV5-5 and TRBJ1-5; TRBD1 is a possible D gene (5 bases). Germline CDR1 is SGHKS and CDR2 is YYEKEE (reference sequence). Between the trimmed V and J ends, which lost 2 bases and 2 bases, there was a span of 8 bases. The CDR3 extends over 14 amino acids. Here the CDR3 DNA reads TGTGCCAGCAGCTTCTTAGGGGGCAATCAGCCCCAGCATTTT. This gives the protein CASSFLGGNQPQHF.

The chain is built from TRBV18 and TRBJ2-7; 10 nucleotides agree with TRBD1. The CDR3 covers 15 residues. The germline V gene has CDR1 KGHSH and CDR2 LQKENI. V trimming: 1 base; J trimming: 5 bases; junction bases outside the gene matches: 5. The CDR3, as DNA: TGTGCCAGCTCACCACTTGGGACAGGGGTCAACGAGCAGTACTTC. Translating gives CASSPLGTGVNEQYF.